This entry lists 22 T cell receptor beta chains sequenced from one sample in a study of shared clonotypes between healthy human individuals. TCRdb keeps only in-frame clones here, not all; method: immunoSEQ multiplex PCR. This table holds about 960,000 clones, over 60% found once. Sequencing used memory CD4+ T cells sorted from blood. This sample's subset: CD45RA-negative fraction. These receptors were obtained from a man aged 18 to 29 in good health.

V and J are TRBV11-2 and TRBJ2-5; D might be TRBD1 or TRBD2, each matching 5 bases. Looked up from germline, CDR1 is SGHAT and CDR2 is FQNNGV. The length of the CDR3 is 14 residues. Trimming took 5 bases from V and 5 from J, leaving 15 bases between them. CDR3 loop: CASSATRPGETQYF. The CDR3 DNA sequence: TGTGCCAGCAGCGCTACTAGGCCAGGGGAGACCCAGTACTTC.

The chain recombines TRBV6-1 with TRBJ1-5; D possibly corresponds to TRBD1 (5 bases). The CDR3 loop spans 13 amino acids. From germline, CDR1 is MNHNS and CDR2 SASEGT. With 6 bases removed from V and 9 bases from J, the gap between germline ends came to 15 bases. The CDR3 is CASRPRGEGPQHF. DNA of the CDR3: TGTGCCAGCAGACCGAGGGGTGAGGGGCCCCAGCATTTT.

The chain links TRBV5-1 to TRBJ2-3, with TRBD1 identical over 9 bases. Germline CDR1 is SGHRS and CDR2 is YFSETQ. CDR3 length equals 16 residues. V lost 3 bases and J lost 3; bases outside the gene matches: 8. CDR3 DNA: TGCGCCAGCAGCTGGGCCGGGACAGGGAAAACAGATACGCAGTATTTT. Translation: CASSWAGTGKTDTQYF.

The rearrangement joins TRBV11-2 to TRBJ2-1; no clear D. Per germline, CDR1 SGHAT and CDR2 FQNNGV. With 3 bases removed from V and 5 bases from J, the gap between germline ends came to 8 bases. CDR3 size: 13 residues. This CDR3 reads CASSFQADNEQFF. CDR3 sequence (DNA): TGTGCCAGCAGCTTCCAGGCGGACAATGAGCAGTTCTTC.

The genes are TRBV19 and TRBJ2-6, with D possibly being TRBD1 (6 bases). CDR3 size: 17 residues. V dropped 9 bases and J dropped 1 base, with 19 bases sitting between them. CDR1 is LNHDA and CDR2 is SQIVND in the germline V gene (reference sequence). The CDR3 loop reads CASGEGDYPSGANVLTF. CDR3 DNA: TGTGCCAGCGGAGAGGGGGATTACCCATCTGGGGCCAACGTCCTGACTTTC.

The chain uses TRBV10-2 and TRBJ1-5; the match to TRBD1 covers 7 bases. The CDR3 loop spans 15 amino acids. Germline-derived CDR1 and CDR2 are WSHSY and SAAADI. Trimming took 2 bases from V and 5 from J; bases not matched to a gene: 6. The CDR3 DNA is TGCGCCAGCAGTGAGGGGACAGCGGGGTATCAGCCCCAGCATTTT. It is translated as CASSEGTAGYQPQHF.

The V and J genes are TRBV7-2 and TRBJ1-3; D gene uncertain. This CDR3 is built from 15 residues. V was trimmed by 1 base and J by 0 bases, leaving 7 bases between them. The germline gives CDR1 SGHTA, CDR2 FQGNSA. The DNA for the CDR3 is TGTGCCAGCAGCTTAGAGCCAACCTCTGGAAACACCATATATTTT. It is translated as CASSLEPTSGNTIYF.

The chain combines TRBV15 with TRBJ2-7; perhaps TRBD2 as D (5 bases). Germline assignment: CDR1 LNHNV and CDR2 YYDKDF (reference sequence). Trimming took 1 base from V and 1 from J, leaving 5 bases between them. CDR3 size: 13 residues. The CDR3 here is CATSRGTSYEQYF. In DNA form, the CDR3 reads TGTGCCACCAGCAGAGGGACTTCCTACGAGCAGTACTTC. Based on the CDR3 plus reference TRBV15 and TRBJ2-7, the full variable domain is DAMVIQNPRYQVTQFGKPVTLSCSQTLNHNVMYWYQQKSSQAPKLLFHYYDKDFNNEADTPDNFQSRRPNTSFCFLDIRSPGLGDTAMYLCATSRGTSYEQYFGPGTRLTVT.

The V call is TRBV5-6, the J call TRBJ1-6; D might be TRBD1 (5 bases). The CDR3 covers 16 residues. From germline, CDR1 is SGHDT and CDR2 YYEEEE. The V and J ends lost 3 bases and 7 bases respectively, with 17 bases between them. DNA for the CDR3: TGTGCCAGCAGCTACGGGACGCTCTTCGGGAATTCACCCCTCCACTTT. This gives the protein CASSYGTLFGNSPLHF.

The chain uses TRBV6-6 and TRBJ2-3; TRBD1 agrees at 7 bases. The V segment lost 6 bases and the J segment 1 base; nucleotides outside the gene matches: 10. Germline CDR1 and CDR2: MNHNY and SVGAGI (reference sequence). There are 16 residues in the CDR3. CDR3 loop: CASRLSWDRRTDTQYF. The CDR3, as DNA: TGTGCCAGCAGGCTTAGCTGGGACAGACGCACAGATACGCAGTATTTT.

The CDR3 nucleotides read TGCGCCAGCAGCTTGGCCCCTAATGAGGCCCAGCATTTT. This translates into CASSLAPNEAQHF. The genes are TRBV5-1 and TRBJ1-5; D call uncertain. The V and J ends lost 0 bases and 11 bases respectively, with 12 bases between them. This CDR3 comprises 13 residues. Germline loops: CDR1 SGHRS, CDR2 YFSETQ. The whole variable domain, filled in from reference TRBV5-1 and TRBJ1-5, reads KAGVTQTPRYLIKTRGQQVTLSCSPISGHRSVSWYQQTPGQGLQFLFEYFSETQRNKGNFPGRFSGRQFSNSRSEMNVSTLELGDSALYLCASSLAPNEAQHFGDGTRLSIL.

This clone has a handful of counts. The V gene is TRBV5-4, the J gene TRBJ1-1; no definite D call. CDR3 size: 15 residues. V was shortened by 4 bases and J by 4 bases, with 17 bases between the two germline ends. CDR1 and CDR2 from the germline V gene are SGHNT and YYREEE (reference sequence). CDR3 nucleotide sequence: TGTGCCAGCAGCCCGGGAGCCCAGTCACGCACTGAAGCTTTCTTT. The encoded protein is CASSPGAQSRTEAFF. Drawing the rest from reference TRBV5-4 and TRBJ1-1, the complete variable domain is ETGVTQSPTHLIKTRGQQVTLRCSSQSGHNTVSWYQQALGQGPQFIFQYYREEENGRGNFPPRFSGLQFPNYSSELNVNALELDDSALYLCASSPGAQSRTEAFFGQGTRLTVV.

This chain links TRBV19 with TRBJ1-1; tentative D call: TRBD1 (5 bases). The V gene's germline CDR1 is LNHDA and CDR2 SQIVND (reference sequence). The CDR3 is 14 residues long. Trimming stripped 7 bases from V and 8 bases from J, with 20 bases between. CDR3 region: CASNPGPSFREAFF. CDR3 nucleotide sequence: TGTGCCAGTAACCCAGGGCCTTCCTTTCGGGAAGCTTTCTTT.

To note about this clone: Within the sample, other DNA sequences also encode this same CDR3. V is TRBV11-2 and J is TRBJ2-2; D perhaps matches TRBD1 (5 bases). Germline V gene data show CDR1 as SGHAT and CDR2 as FQNNGV. Deletions cut 4 bases from V and 7 bases from J, with 13 bases between. This CDR3 comprises 14 residues. As DNA, the CDR3 is TGTGCCAGCAGCTCGCAGGGTAGAGGCGGGGAGCTGTTTTTT. Translated, it gives CASSSQGRGGELFF.

The chain joins TRBV28 to TRBJ2-3; D is tentatively TRBD1 or TRBD2 (6 bases each). The CDR3 sequence is 13 residues long. Between the trimmed V and J ends, which lost 5 bases and 5 bases, there was a span of 11 bases. CDR1 and CDR2 (germline): MDHEN, SYDVKM. CDR3 loop: CASSRGGGDTQYF. The CDR3 DNA follows: TGTGCCAGCAGTAGAGGAGGGGGAGATACGCAGTATTTT. Supplemented by reference TRBV28 and TRBJ2-3, the full variable domain reads DVKVTQSSRYLVKRTGEKVFLECVQDMDHENMFWYRQDPGLGLRLIYFSYDVKMKEKGDIPEGYSVSREKKERFSLILESASTNQTSMYLCASSRGGGDTQYFGPGTRLTVL.

V is TRBV27 and J is TRBJ1-1; no clear D. The length of the CDR3 is 13 residues. Germline V CDR1 and CDR2: MNHEY, SMNVEV (reference sequence). V was shortened by 6 bases and J by 4 bases, with 12 bases between the two germline ends. This CDR3 is CASSLHSGTEAFF. The CDR3 nucleotides are TGTGCCAGCAGCCTGCATTCTGGCACTGAAGCTTTCTTT.

This clone was found once. V is TRBV19 and J is TRBJ1-5; 8 bases are shared with TRBD1. The germline V gene encodes CDR1 LNHDA and CDR2 SQIVND (reference sequence). This CDR3 is 16 amino acids long. V lost 1 base to trimming and J lost 3 bases; unmatched junction nucleotides: 5. The CDR3 sequence is CASSIVPGGYNQPQHF. CDR3 bases: TGTGCCAGTAGTATAGTTCCAGGGGGCTACAATCAGCCCCAGCATTTT.

The chain combines TRBV7-2 with TRBJ1-5; no reliable D call. Trimming pared 2 bases from V and 7 bases from J, leaving 12 bases between. This CDR3 spans 14 amino acids. CDR1 and CDR2 from the germline V gene are SGHTA and FQGNSA. CDR3 DNA sequence: TGTGCCAGCAGCTTAAGTAGTAAGGGACAGCCCCAGCATTTT. Its translation: CASSLSSKGQPQHF. The variable domain in full, completed from reference TRBV7-2 and TRBJ1-5, reads GAGVSQSPSNKVTEKGKDVELRCDPISGHTALYWYRQSLGQGLEFLIYFQGNSAPDKSGLPSDRFSAERTGGSVSTLTIQRTQQEDSAVYLCASSLSSKGQPQHFGDGTRLSIL.

As concerns this clone: This may stem from a read error, because a much larger clone lies one nucleotide away. The CDR3 loop reads CASSTSGANVLTF. DNA of the CDR3: TGTGCCAGCAGTACCTCTGGGGCCAACGTCCTGACTTTC. The gene calls are TRBV6-5 and TRBJ2-6; D is uncertain. The germline CDR1 and CDR2 sequences are MNHEY and SVGAGI. V shed 5 bases and J shed 0 bases, with 2 bases lying between them. CDR3 length: 13 residues.

The table lists this clone with a count of one. The chain recombines TRBV2 with TRBJ2-2; D possibly corresponds to TRBD2 (5 bases). From germline, CDR1 is SNHLY and CDR2 FYNNEI. The V gene lost 8 bases and the J gene lost 5 bases, with 15 bases spanning the gap. CDR3 size: 14 residues. The DNA of the CDR3 is TGTGCCAGCGGGAATAGCGAGAGTACCGGGGAGCTGTTTTTT. It encodes CASGNSESTGELFF.

This rearrangement joins TRBV6-6 to TRBJ2-7, with 11 nucleotides matching TRBD1. V was clipped by 6 bases and J by 6 bases; unmatched bases: 7. This CDR3 is 14 amino acids long. Germline V CDR1 and CDR2: MNHNY, SVGAGI (reference sequence). The DNA for the CDR3 is TGTGCCAGCAGATTCGGGACAGGGGGATCCGAGCAGTACTTC. Its protein is CASRFGTGGSEQYF.

The V gene is TRBV27, the J gene TRBJ1-3, with D perhaps matching TRBD1 (5 bases). Germline V gene sequence: CDR1 MNHEY, CDR2 SMNVEV (reference sequence). There are 15 residues in the CDR3. The V end was cut by 5 bases, the J end by 6 bases, with 17 bases between. Here the CDR3 reads CASSPTAEGLNTIYF. Here the CDR3 DNA reads TGTGCCAGCAGTCCGACAGCCGAGGGCCTAAACACCATATATTTT.